Below, 19 T cell receptor beta chains from the same sample are listed, as sequenced in a study of cytomegalovirus exposure and HLA in healthy donors. Amplification used 60 Vbeta primers and 13 Jbeta primers. Generated by immunoSEQ multiplex PCR, the TCRdb table keeps only in-frame clones and is missing some. The sample lists 100,000 to 120,000 clones, roughly 70% occurring once. Material for sequencing was PBMCs. Every receptor here comes from a middle-aged woman in good health and CMV-seropositive.

V and J are TRBV5-4 and TRBJ2-3, with a tentative D call TRBD2 (5 bases). The CDR3 totals 15 residues. In germline, CDR1 is SGHNT, CDR2 YYREEE (reference sequence). V lost 5 bases and J 0 bases, leaving 13 bases between the germline ends. CDR3 bases: TGTGCCAGCAGTCAGGACTTGTCTAGCACAGATACGCAGTATTTT. Translated: CASSQDLSSTDTQYF.

The chain employs TRBV7-9 and TRBJ1-5; maybe TRBD1 (5 bases). This CDR3 region has 14 residues. Germline CDR1 and CDR2: SEHNR and FQNEAQ (reference sequence). The V end was cut by 4 bases, the J end by 9 bases, with 16 bases between. This chain's CDR3 is CASSSGPGPRPQHF. CDR3 bases: TGTGCCAGCAGCTCAGGGCCAGGGCCTAGGCCCCAGCATTTT.

This chain joins TRBV5-4 and TRBJ1-1; unclear D gene. The CDR3 runs to 14 residues. Between the trimmed V and J ends, which lost 0 bases and 3 bases, there was a span of 9 bases. Germline CDR1 is SGHNT and CDR2 is YYREEE (reference sequence). CDR3 DNA sequence: TGTGCCAGCAGCTTGGGCGTGGCGGACACTGAAGCTTTCTTT. Translation gives CASSLGVADTEAFF.

The chain recombines TRBV4-3 with TRBJ2-3; 9 bases align to TRBD2. CDR3 length equals 15 residues. Germline CDR1 is LGHNA and CDR2 is YSLEER. V shed 4 bases and J 2 bases; nucleotides not matched to a gene: 4. The CDR3 DNA is TGCGCCAGCAGCCCAAGACTAGCGGACACAGATACGCAGTATTTT. Protein sequence: CASSPRLADTDTQYF.

The chain uses TRBV19 and TRBJ2-3; the match to TRBD2 covers 12 bases. J lost 2 bases, V lost 4 bases, and 7 bases had no gene match. The germline V gene has CDR1 LNHDA and CDR2 SQIVND (reference sequence). The CDR3 has 17 amino acids. Written as DNA, the CDR3 is TGTGCCAGTAGTAAACTAGCGGGAGGCTCATCCACAGATACGCAGTATTTT. Translating gives CASSKLAGGSSTDTQYF.

This clone was detected a few times. The chain carries TRBV19 and TRBJ1-2, with 8 bases aligning to TRBD1. V was clipped by 5 bases and J by 2 bases; unmatched bases: 7. The germline gives CDR1 LNHDA, CDR2 SQIVND (reference sequence). This CDR3 spans 15 amino acids. CDR3 nucleotide sequence: TGTGCCAGTAGTTCCCGGACAGGGCTAAACTATGGCTACACCTTC. Translation: CASSSRTGLNYGYTF.

The chain combines TRBV5-1 with TRBJ2-1; TRBD2 matches at 9 bases. Germline V gene lookup returns CDR1 SGHRS and CDR2 YFSETQ. J was trimmed by 4 bases and V by 2 bases; bases with no gene match: 7. This CDR3 region has 16 residues. The CDR3: CASSFKAGGRYNEQFF. CDR3 nucleotides: TGCGCCAGCAGCTTTAAAGCGGGGGGCAGGTACAATGAGCAGTTCTTC. The full variable domain, with the rest looked up from reference TRBV5-1 and TRBJ2-1, is KAGVTQTPRYLIKTRGQQVTLSCSPISGHRSVSWYQQTPGQGLQFLFEYFSETQRNKGNFPGRFSGRQFSNSRSEMNVSTLELGDSALYLCASSFKAGGRYNEQFFGPGTRLTVL.

The rearrangement links TRBV6-5 to TRBJ1-6; D unclear. CDR1 and CDR2 from the germline V gene are MNHEY and SVGAGI. The CDR3 has 15 residues. V dropped 3 bases and J dropped 0 bases, with 6 bases sitting between them. The CDR3 sequence is CASSYGSSYNSPLHF. The DNA for the CDR3 is TGTGCCAGCAGTTATGGGAGCTCCTATAATTCACCCCTCCACTTT.

The rearrangement uses TRBV5-4 and TRBJ2-7; 8 bases map to TRBD1. V was pared by 6 bases and J by 0 bases, with 8 bases of the junction left unmatched. The CDR3 consists of 15 residues. Germline V CDR1 and CDR2: SGHNT, YYREEE (reference sequence). CDR3: CASTHQGASSYEQYF. The CDR3 DNA sequence: TGTGCCAGCACCCACCAGGGGGCATCCTCCTACGAGCAGTACTTC.

CDR3 residues: CASSVAPAGANTGELFF. CDR3 sequence (DNA): TGTGCCAGCAGCGTAGCCCCAGCGGGGGCGAACACCGGGGAGCTGTTTTTT. V is TRBV9 and J is TRBJ2-2, with TRBD2 matching 8 bases. CDR3 length: 17 residues. Per the germline V gene, CDR1 is SGDLS and CDR2 is YYNGEE. J gave up 0 bases and V 0 bases, and 4 bases lay outside the gene matches.

The chain links TRBV4-3 to TRBJ1-2, with TRBD1 as a possible D gene (5 bases). Deletions cut 7 bases from V and 6 bases from J, with 24 bases between. This CDR3 spans 16 amino acids. CDR1 is LGHNA, CDR2 YSLEER, per germline. The CDR3 here is CASKYDGTFPSNGYTF. The CDR3 DNA reads as TGCGCCAGCAAGTATGACGGGACTTTCCCTTCTAATGGCTACACCTTC.

The J gene is TRBJ2-7, the V gene TRBV30, with 7 bases identical to TRBD1. With V trimmed by 6 bases and J by 3 bases, 5 bases remained unmatched. Germline V gives CDR1 GTSNPN, CDR2 SVGIG (reference sequence). The CDR3 is made up of 12 amino acids. In nucleotides, the CDR3 is TGTGCCTGTCGGGACAGAGACTACGAGCAGTACTTC. It is translated as CACRDRDYEQYF.

The chain joins TRBV10-3 to TRBJ2-5, with TRBD2 identical over 12 bases. V was pared by 2 bases and J by 3 bases, with 4 bases of the junction left unmatched. Germline V gene sequence: CDR1 ENHRY, CDR2 SYGVKD. The CDR3 consists of 16 residues. The CDR3 bases are TGTGCCATCAGTGAGCCTGGACTAGCGGGGAAAGAGACCCAGTACTTC. It translates to CAISEPGLAGKETQYF.

The chain recombines TRBV2 with TRBJ2-7, with 8 bases aligning to TRBD2. CDR3 length equals 14 residues. The germline V gene encodes CDR1 SNHLY and CDR2 FYNNEI. J was trimmed by 4 bases and V by 6 bases; bases with no gene match: 8. For the CDR3, the DNA is TGTGCCAGCAGGCCACCGAGCGGGAGTTACGAGCAGTACTTC. Protein sequence: CASRPPSGSYEQYF.

This rearrangement joins TRBV7-3 to TRBJ2-5, with D perhaps TRBD1 (7 bases). The CDR3 length is 14 residues. With 5 bases removed from V and 2 bases from J, the gap between germline ends came to 12 bases. Germline loops: CDR1 SGHTA, CDR2 FQGTGA. The CDR3 protein is CASSPGDRQETQYF. CDR3 DNA: TGTGCCAGCAGCCCGGGGGACAGACAAGAGACCCAGTACTTC.

This clone was detected a few times. The chain joins TRBV4-1 to TRBJ2-2, with TRBD1 matching over 7 bases. With 3 bases clipped from V and 6 bases from J, the junction kept 10 bases outside the gene matches. The V gene's germline CDR1 is MGHRA and CDR2 YSYEKL. The CDR3 extends over 16 amino acids. The CDR3 DNA follows: TGCGCCAGCAGCCACCCCCGACAGGGTACGGCCGGGGAGCTGTTTTTT. The encoded protein is CASSHPRQGTAGELFF.

CDR3: CASSWGSGEKLFF. The CDR3 nucleotides are TGTGCCAGCAGTTGGGGTAGCGGTGAAAAACTGTTTTTT. The V and J genes are TRBV6-1 and TRBJ1-4; D is undetermined. The CDR3 is made up of 13 amino acids. V was cut by 5 bases and J by 7 bases, with 11 bases left in between. Germline values: CDR1 MNHNS, CDR2 SASEGT.

The genes are TRBV4-2 and TRBJ2-3; 8 positions match TRBD1. The CDR3 has 14 residues. The V and J ends lost 2 bases and 6 bases, in that order; junction bases with no gene match: 4. Per the germline V gene, CDR1 is LGHNA and CDR2 is YNFKEQ. The CDR3 region has the DNA TGTGCCAGCAGCCAAAGGACAGGGTGGGATACGCAGTATTTT. This codes for CASSQRTGWDTQYF.

The V call is TRBV19, the J call TRBJ1-2, with no clear D. Looked up from germline, CDR1 is LNHDA and CDR2 is SQIVND (reference sequence). The CDR3 length is 13 residues. The V gene lost 7 bases and the J gene lost 1 base, with 10 bases spanning the gap. For the CDR3, the DNA is TGTGCCAGTACAGTCCGTCTTAACTATGGCTACACCTTC. Amino acids: CASTVRLNYGYTF.